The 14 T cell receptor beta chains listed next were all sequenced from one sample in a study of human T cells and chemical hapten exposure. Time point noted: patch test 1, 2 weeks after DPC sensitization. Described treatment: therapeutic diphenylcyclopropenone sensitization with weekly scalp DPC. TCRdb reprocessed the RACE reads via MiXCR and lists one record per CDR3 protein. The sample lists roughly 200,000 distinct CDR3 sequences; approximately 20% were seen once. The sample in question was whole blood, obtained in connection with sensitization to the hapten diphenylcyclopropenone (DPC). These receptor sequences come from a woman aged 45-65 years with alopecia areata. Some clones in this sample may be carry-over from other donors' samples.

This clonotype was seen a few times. This chain's CDR3 is CASSQNQGHEQYF. For the CDR3, the DNA is TGTGCCAGCAGCCAGAATCAGGGCCACGAGCAGTACTTC. The chain employs TRBV7-2 and TRBJ2-7; possible D gene TRBD1, 5 bases. In germline, CDR1 is SGHTA, CDR2 FQGNSA. Trimming took 5 bases from V and 5 from J, leaving 13 bases between them. The CDR3 extends over 13 amino acids.

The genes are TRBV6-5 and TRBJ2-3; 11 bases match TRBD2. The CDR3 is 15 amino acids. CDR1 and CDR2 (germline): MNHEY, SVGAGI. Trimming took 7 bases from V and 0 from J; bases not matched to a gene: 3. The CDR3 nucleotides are TGTGCCAGCACCCGGACTAGCGGGAGCACAGATACGCAGTATTTT. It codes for CASTRTSGSTDTQYF.

Here the CDR3 DNA reads TGTGCCAGCTCACCCCGACAGGGATCTGACACCGGGGAGCTGTTTTTT. This codes for CASSPRQGSDTGELFF. This sequence joins TRBV18 and TRBJ2-2, with 7 bases aligning to TRBD1. Per the germline V gene, CDR1 is KGHSH and CDR2 is LQKENI. The CDR3 totals 16 residues. The V gene end was trimmed by 3 bases and the J gene end by 3 bases; junction bases not matched to a gene: 7.

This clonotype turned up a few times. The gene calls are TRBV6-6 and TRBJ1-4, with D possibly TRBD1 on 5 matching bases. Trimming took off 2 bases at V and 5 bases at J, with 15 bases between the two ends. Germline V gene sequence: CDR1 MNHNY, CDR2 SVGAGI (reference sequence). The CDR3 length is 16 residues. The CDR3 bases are TGTGCCAGCAGTTACCCGGCGGGGGATGGAAATGAAAAACTGTTTTTT. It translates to CASSYPAGDGNEKLFF.

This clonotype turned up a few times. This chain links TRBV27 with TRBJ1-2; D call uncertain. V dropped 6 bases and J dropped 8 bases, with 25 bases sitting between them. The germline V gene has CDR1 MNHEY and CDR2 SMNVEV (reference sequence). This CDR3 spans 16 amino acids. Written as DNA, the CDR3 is TGTGCCAGCAGATCTCAACGGGGAGGGTCGAGTGGCGGCTACACCTTC. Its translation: CASRSQRGGSSGGYTF.

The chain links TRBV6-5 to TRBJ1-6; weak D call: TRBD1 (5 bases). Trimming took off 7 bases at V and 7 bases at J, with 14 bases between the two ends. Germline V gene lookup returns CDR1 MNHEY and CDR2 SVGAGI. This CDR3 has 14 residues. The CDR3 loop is CASNDSPRNSPLHF. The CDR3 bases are TGTGCCAGCAATGACAGCCCGAGGAATTCACCCCTCCACTTT.

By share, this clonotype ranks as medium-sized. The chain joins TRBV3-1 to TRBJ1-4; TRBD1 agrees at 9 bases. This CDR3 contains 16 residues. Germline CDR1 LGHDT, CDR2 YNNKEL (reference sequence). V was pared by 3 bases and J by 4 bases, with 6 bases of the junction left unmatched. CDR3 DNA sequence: TGTGCCAGCAGCCATAAGTGGGGACAGGGTAATGAAAAACTGTTTTTT. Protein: CASSHKWGQGNEKLFF.

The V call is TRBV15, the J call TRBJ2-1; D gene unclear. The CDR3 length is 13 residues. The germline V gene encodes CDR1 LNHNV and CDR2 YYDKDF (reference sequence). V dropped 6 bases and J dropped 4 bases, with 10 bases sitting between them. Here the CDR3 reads CATRETLYNEQFF. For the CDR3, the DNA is TGTGCCACCAGGGAGACACTTTACAATGAGCAGTTCTTC.

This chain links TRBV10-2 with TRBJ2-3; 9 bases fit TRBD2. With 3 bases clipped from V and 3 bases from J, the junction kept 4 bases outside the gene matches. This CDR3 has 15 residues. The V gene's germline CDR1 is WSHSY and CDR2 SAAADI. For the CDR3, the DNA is TGCGCCAGCAGTGATTTAGCGGGAGAAACAGATACGCAGTATTTT. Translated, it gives CASSDLAGETDTQYF.

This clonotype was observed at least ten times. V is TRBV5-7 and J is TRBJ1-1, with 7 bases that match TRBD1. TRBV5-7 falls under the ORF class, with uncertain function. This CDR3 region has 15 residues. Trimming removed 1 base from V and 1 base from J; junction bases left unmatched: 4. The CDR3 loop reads CASSLPGTANTEAFF. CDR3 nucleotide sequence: TGTGCCAGCAGCTTGCCCGGGACAGCGAACACTGAAGCTTTCTTT.

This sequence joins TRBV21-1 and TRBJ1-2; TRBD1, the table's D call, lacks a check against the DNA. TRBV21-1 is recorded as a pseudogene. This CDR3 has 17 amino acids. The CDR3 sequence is CASSKGPPRQGLDGYTF. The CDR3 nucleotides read TGTGCCAGCAGCAAAGGCCCCCCAAGACAGGGTTTGGATGGCTACACCTTC.

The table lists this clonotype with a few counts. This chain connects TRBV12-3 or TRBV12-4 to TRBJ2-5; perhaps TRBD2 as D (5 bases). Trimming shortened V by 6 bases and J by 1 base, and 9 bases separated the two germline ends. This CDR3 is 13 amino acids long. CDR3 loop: CASSISGQETQYF. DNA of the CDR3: TGTGCCAGCAGCATCAGCGGCCAAGAGACCCAGTACTTC.

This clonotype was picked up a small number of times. The chain's CDR3 is CSARLSTSTDTQYF. For the CDR3, the DNA is TGCAGTGCTAGACTTAGTACTAGCACAGATACGCAGTATTTT. The chain combines TRBV20-1 with TRBJ2-3; D is uncertain. The V end was cut by 2 bases, the J end by 0 bases, with 9 bases between. This CDR3 is 14 amino acids long. Germline CDR1 DFQATT, CDR2 SNEGSKA (reference sequence).

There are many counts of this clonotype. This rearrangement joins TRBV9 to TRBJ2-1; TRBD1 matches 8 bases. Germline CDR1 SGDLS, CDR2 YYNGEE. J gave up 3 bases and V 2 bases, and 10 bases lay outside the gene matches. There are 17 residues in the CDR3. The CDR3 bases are TGTGCCAGCAGCGTCGATCCTCCGGGACAGGACTACAATGAGCAGTTCTTC. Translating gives CASSVDPPGQDYNEQFF.